The 8 T cell receptor beta chains listed next were all sequenced from one sample in a study of blood T cell repertoires in COVID-19. The table came from immunoSEQ multiplex PCR; TCRdb's copy has only in-frame clones and leaves some out. Of 120,000 to 150,000 clones listed, about 85% were seen once; the top ten hold approximately 3.8%. The sequenced sample was PBMCs or T cells enriched from blood (not recorded which). These receptors came from a woman aged 35 to 49 who had been exposed to COVID-19.

CDR3 protein: CASSSSIAVKQPYEQYF. The CDR3 DNA follows: TGTGCCAGCAGTTCTTCTATAGCGGTTAAACAACCCTACGAGCAGTACTTC. V and J are TRBV27 and TRBJ2-7, with D possibly matching TRBD2 (6 bases). Per germline, CDR1 MNHEY and CDR2 SMNVEV (reference sequence). Trimming pared 4 bases from V and 2 bases from J, leaving 21 bases between. This CDR3 is 17 amino acids long.

The genes are TRBV24-1 and TRBJ2-1, with D maybe TRBD1 (6 bases). CDR1 and CDR2 (germline): KGHDR, SFDVKD. This CDR3 comprises 14 residues. With 4 bases removed from V and 5 bases from J, the gap between germline ends came to 11 bases. CDR3 sequence reads: CATSESGTHNEQFF. The CDR3 nucleotides read TGTGCCACCAGTGAATCCGGGACACACAATGAGCAGTTCTTC.

This chain connects TRBV11-2 to TRBJ1-2; 7 nucleotides agree with TRBD1. The V segment lost 3 bases and the J segment 5 bases; nucleotides outside the gene matches: 3. The CDR3 loop spans 13 amino acids. Germline assignment: CDR1 SGHAT and CDR2 FQNNGV. CDR3 region: CASSFEGAYGYTF. The CDR3 DNA sequence: TGTGCCAGCAGCTTCGAGGGGGCTTATGGCTACACCTTC.

The chain couples TRBV14 to TRBJ2-2; 12 nucleotides align to TRBD2. Germline CDR1 and CDR2: SGHDN and FVKESK. V lost 3 bases, J lost 0 bases, and 5 bases stayed unmatched. The CDR3 sequence is 18 residues long. The CDR3 coding sequence is TGTGCCAGCAGCCATTTCCTAGCGGGAGGGCCGAACACCGGGGAGCTGTTTTTT. Residues: CASSHFLAGGPNTGELFF. The variable domain in full, completed from reference TRBV14 and TRBJ2-2, reads EAGVTQFPSHSVIEKGQTVTLRCDPISGHDNLYWYRRVMGKEIKFLLHFVKESKQDESGMPNNRFLAERTGGTYSTLKVQPAELEDSGVYFCASSHFLAGGPNTGELFFGEGSRLTVL.

The V call is TRBV7-9, the J call TRBJ1-2; no clear D. The CDR3 contains 16 residues. In germline, CDR1 is SEHNR, CDR2 FQNEAQ (reference sequence). The V end was cut by 2 bases, the J end by 8 bases, with 21 bases between. The CDR3 sequence: CASSLSPLVRNWGYTF. The CDR3 nucleotides are TGTGCCAGCAGCTTATCCCCCCTTGTAAGAAACTGGGGCTACACCTTC.

The V gene is TRBV6-6, the J gene TRBJ2-7, with D possibly matching TRBD1 (5 bases). The CDR3 is 15 residues long. Trimming stripped 5 bases from V and 5 bases from J, with 19 bases between. The germline gives CDR1 MNHNY, CDR2 SVGAGI (reference sequence). The chain's CDR3 is CASSGHWGGADEQYF. For the CDR3, the DNA is TGTGCCAGCAGTGGCCATTGGGGCGGAGCCGACGAGCAGTACTTC.

The J gene is TRBJ1-2, the V gene TRBV14; 10 bases agree with TRBD1. The CDR3 is 15 residues long. Germline loops: CDR1 SGHDN, CDR2 FVKESK. J lost 8 bases, V lost 2 bases, and 8 bases had no gene match. The CDR3 loop reads CASSQMGQGRTGYTF. CDR3 DNA: TGTGCCAGCAGCCAAATGGGACAGGGGCGAACCGGCTACACCTTC.

V is TRBV19 and J is TRBJ1-3, with unresolved D. The CDR3 has 15 amino acids. V lost 2 bases and J lost 0, with 8 bases in between. CDR1 and CDR2 from the germline V gene are LNHDA and SQIVND (reference sequence). The DNA for the CDR3 is TGTGCCAGTAGTATATATAGAAGCTCTGGAAACACCATATATTTT. Translation: CASSIYRSSGNTIYF.